The subject of this entry is one T cell receptor (beta chain). What it recognizes is unknown. The sample originates from a study of shared clonotypes between healthy human individuals. Points from the study as a whole: Large sequencing depth failed to make sorted-subset sequencing complete, rarefaction showed. Non-shared clonotypes had lower generation probabilities than those shared by all four donors.

Healthy adults negative for HIV, lacking recent acute infections or vaccinations, served as donors. The germline V gene encodes CDR1 KGHSH and CDR2 LQKENI. The CDR3 covers 15 residues. With 4 bases clipped from V and 3 bases from J, the junction kept 4 bases outside the gene matches. On sorted subsets, replicate PCRs used 150 to 250 ng DNA, or about 30,000 T cell genomes. The method was immunoSEQ multiplex PCR; TCRdb's version includes in-frame clones alone and lacks a portion of them. The data contain 2 million to 2.5 million clones, over 90% of them singletons. The chain combines TRBV18 with TRBJ1-3; the match to TRBD1 covers 9 bases. The TCR comes from a man in his late teens or twenties in good health. Some clones in this sample may be carry-over from other donors' samples. Material: naive CD4+ T cells from PBMCs. Subset in this sample: CD45RA+ positively selected. The CDR3 spells CASSQQGAVGNTIYF. CDR3 bases: TGTGCCAGCTCACAACAGGGGGCGGTTGGAAACACCATATATTTT.